These 22 T cell receptor beta chains were sequenced from one sample in a study of neurological immune-mediated disorders. TCRdb reprocessed the 5' RACE reads via MiXCR and lists one record per CDR3 protein. Among approximately 60,000 distinct CDR3 sequences listed, 4% to 5.5% were seen once. Material: PBMCs. The origin of the receptors is a man aged 45-65 years with multiple sclerosis.

This clonotype occurred many times. The chain recombines TRBV7-9 with TRBJ1-1; 9 bases agree with TRBD1. V trimming: 4 bases; J trimming: 1 base; junction bases outside the gene matches: 10. Germline CDR1 and CDR2: SEHNR and FQNEAQ (reference sequence). CDR3 size: 17 residues. The DNA of the CDR3 is TGTGCCAGCAGCTCCACAGGGGGCCCTACTTGGAACACTGAAGCTTTCTTT. Its translation: CASSSTGGPTWNTEAFF. Full variable domain (outside the CDR3, taken from reference TRBV7-9 and TRBJ1-1): DTGVSQNPRHKITKRGQNVTFRCDPISEHNRLYWYRQTLGQGPEFLTYFQNEAQLEKSRLLSDRFSAERPKGSFSTLEIQRTEQGDSAMYLCASSSTGGPTWNTEAFFGQGTRLTVV.

This clonotype was detected ten times or more. The chain is built from TRBV20-1 and TRBJ1-2, with a possible D match to TRBD1 (6 bases). CDR1 and CDR2 (germline): DFQATT, SNEGSKA (reference sequence). There are 13 residues in the CDR3. The ends were cut back, 3 bases at V and 1 base at J, with 9 bases in the middle. The CDR3 loop reads CSARDSINYGYTF. CDR3 DNA: TGCAGTGCTAGGGACAGTATTAACTATGGCTACACCTTC.

The chain joins TRBV20-1 to TRBJ2-7; 9 bases align to TRBD2. Losses at the gene ends were 3 bases for V and 1 base for J; bases not matched to a gene: 4. Germline CDR1 is DFQATT and CDR2 is SNEGSKA (reference sequence). This CDR3 is built from 14 residues. As DNA, the CDR3 is TGCAGTGCTAGTGGCCTAGCGGGATCCTACGAGCAGTACTTC. This encodes CSASGLAGSYEQYF.

This clonotype was seen at least ten times. J is TRBJ2-1 and V is TRBV6-5; 11 bases fit TRBD2. This CDR3 has 18 amino acids. The germline gives CDR1 MNHEY, CDR2 SVGAGI. Losses at the gene ends were 4 bases for V and 4 bases for J; bases not matched to a gene: 12. As DNA, the CDR3 is TGTGCCAGCAGTTCCCCCGGCGGGACTAGCGGCAAATACAATGAGCAGTTCTTC. Protein: CASSSPGGTSGKYNEQFF.

There are many counts of this clonotype. V usage is TRBV7-2 and J usage is TRBJ1-4, with D possibly being TRBD1 (5 bases). Germline V CDR1 and CDR2: SGHTA, FQGNSA. Trimming stripped 1 base from V and 8 bases from J, with 8 bases between. The CDR3 runs 13 residues. This CDR3 reads CASSLDGAEKLFF. CDR3 sequence (DNA): TGTGCCAGCAGCTTAGACGGGGCAGAAAAACTGTTTTTT.

This clonotype was counted at least ten times. The chain links TRBV5-1 to TRBJ1-1; 8 positions match TRBD1. With V trimmed by 4 bases and J by 4 bases, 6 bases remained unmatched. The germline V gene has CDR1 SGHRS and CDR2 YFSETQ. This CDR3 comprises 14 residues. The CDR3 bases are TGCGCCAGCAGCCTGGACAGGGTAGTCACTGAAGCTTTCTTT. Its translation: CASSLDRVVTEAFF.

This clonotype came up many times. V is TRBV10-3 and J is TRBJ1-1; maybe TRBD1 (6 bases). Germline CDR1 and CDR2: ENHRY and SYGVKD. V was pared by 10 bases and J by 0 bases, with 18 bases between. The CDR3 loop spans 15 amino acids. Written as DNA, the CDR3 is TGTGCCACCAACAGTGAGTGGGGGCTGAACACTGAAGCTTTCTTT. This sequence encodes CATNSEWGLNTEAFF.

The chain carries TRBV12-3 or TRBV12-4 and TRBJ2-3; no firm D call. The CDR3 extends over 15 amino acids. Trimming took off 3 bases at V and 3 bases at J, with 13 bases between the two ends. CDR3: CASSFGSLGTDTQYF. DNA for the CDR3: TGTGCCAGCAGTTTTGGTAGCTTGGGGACAGATACGCAGTATTTT.

This clonotype was seen ten or more times. The chain links TRBV29-1 to TRBJ1-1; perhaps TRBD1 as D (6 bases). This CDR3 is built from 12 residues. Germline V lookup: CDR1 SQVTM, CDR2 ANQGSEA. V was trimmed by 7 bases and J by 1 base, leaving 10 bases between them. The CDR3 DNA follows: TGCAGCGGGGGACACTCGAACACTGAAGCTTTCTTT. This encodes CSGGHSNTEAFF.

The sample holds many counts of this clonotype. The gene calls are TRBV21-1 and TRBJ2-2; no check of the table's D call, TRBD2, against the DNA was made. TRBV21-1 is an annotated pseudogene. The CDR3 totals 17 residues. As DNA, the CDR3 is TGTGCCAGCAGCAAAGAGCCACTAGCGGGAGTTGCCGGGGAGCTGTTTTTT. This translates into CASSKEPLAGVAGELFF.

This clonotype was picked up many times. The V call is TRBV5-1, the J call TRBJ1-1; possibly TRBD1 for D (6 bases). The CDR3 has 12 amino acids. Trimming pared 3 bases from V and 7 bases from J, leaving 10 bases between. Germline V gene data show CDR1 as SGHRS and CDR2 as YFSETQ. The DNA for the CDR3 is TGCGCCAGCAGCTCCGGACAGATTGAAGCTTTCTTT. Protein: CASSSGQIEAFF.

This clonotype was seen at least ten times. The chain couples TRBV7-9 to TRBJ2-7; no clear D gene. Trimming stripped 5 bases from V and 7 bases from J, with 18 bases between. CDR1 and CDR2 (germline): SEHNR, FQNEAQ (reference sequence). The CDR3 runs 14 residues. The CDR3 DNA sequence: TGTGCCAGCAGCCTTACCGATGGAGTAGGGGAGCAGTACTTC. This translates into CASSLTDGVGEQYF.

This clonotype was recorded at least ten times. The V and J genes are TRBV2 and TRBJ2-2; D is perhaps TRBD1 or TRBD2 (5 bases each). This CDR3 is built from 14 residues. Germline-derived CDR1 and CDR2 are SNHLY and FYNNEI. V was shortened by 6 bases and J by 6 bases, with 14 bases between the two germline ends. The CDR3 loop reads CASSQQGEAGELFF. CDR3 in DNA: TGTGCCAGCAGCCAGCAGGGAGAGGCCGGGGAGCTGTTTTTT. Full variable domain (outside the CDR3, taken from reference TRBV2 and TRBJ2-2): EPEVTQTPSHQVTQMGQEVILRCVPISNHLYFYWYRQILGQKVEFLVSFYNNEISEKSEIFDDQFSVERPDGSNFTLKIRSTKLEDSAMYFCASSQQGEAGELFFGEGSRLTVL.

This clonotype was counted ten times or more. The V and J genes are TRBV20-1 and TRBJ2-7; TRBD2 matches at 13 bases. CDR3 length: 21 amino acids. V lost 4 bases, J lost 0 bases, and 21 bases stayed unmatched. Germline CDR1 DFQATT, CDR2 SNEGSKA (reference sequence). The CDR3 coding sequence is TGCAGTGCTAAGGGGACTAGCGGGAAAAGGGAAATAGCACTAGGCTCCTACGAGCAGTACTTC. It is translated as CSAKGTSGKREIALGSYEQYF.

The gene calls are TRBV4-1 and TRBJ2-3; D is possibly TRBD1 or TRBD2 (5 bases each). The CDR3 totals 16 residues. Trimming cost V 1 base and J 4 bases, with 15 bases left between them. Germline CDR1 MGHRA, CDR2 YSYEKL. CDR3 in amino acids: CASSQVKGLEADTQYF. CDR3 nucleotides: TGCGCCAGCAGCCAAGTAAAGGGGTTGGAGGCAGATACGCAGTATTTT.

This clonotype occurred a few times. The genes are TRBV13 and TRBJ2-7; 10 bases match TRBD2. The CDR3 consists of 14 residues. V lost 4 bases, J lost 2 bases, and 2 bases stayed unmatched. Germline assignment: CDR1 PRHDT and CDR2 FYEKMQ (reference sequence). The CDR3: CASSSGTSAYEQYF. CDR3 in DNA: TGTGCCAGCAGCTCCGGGACTAGCGCCTACGAGCAGTACTTC.

This clonotype was seen repeatedly, ten times or more. The chain uses TRBV12-3 or TRBV12-4 and TRBJ1-5, with TRBD1 identical over 7 bases. CDR3 size: 16 residues. The J segment lost 2 bases and the V segment lost 6 bases, leaving 10 bases of the junction unmatched. CDR3 in amino acids: CASSATPGGGNQPQHF. The CDR3 nucleotides are TGTGCCAGCAGCGCAACACCAGGGGGAGGCAATCAGCCCCAGCATTTT.

The chain links TRBV12-5 to TRBJ1-2; 7 bases are shared with TRBD1. There are 17 residues in the CDR3. Unmatched junction bases numbered 19, after V lost 6 bases and J lost 6 bases. Germline-derived CDR1 and CDR2 are LGHNT and FRNRAP. CDR3 region: CASGPDTTRQGGNGYTF. In nucleotides, the CDR3 is TGTGCTAGTGGGCCCGATACAACTCGACAGGGAGGGAATGGCTACACCTTC.

This clonotype came up many times. The V and J genes are TRBV5-1 and TRBJ1-2; 9 bases are shared with TRBD1. Germline CDR1 reads SGHRS; CDR2 reads YFSETQ. CDR3 size: 14 residues. With V trimmed by 3 bases and J by 7 bases, 7 bases remained unmatched. CDR3 protein: CASSSGTGIPGYTF. CDR3 DNA: TGCGCCAGCAGCTCCGGGACAGGGATCCCTGGCTACACCTTC.

This clonotype was detected ten times or more. This chain uses TRBV6-1 with TRBJ2-2, with TRBD2 identical over 11 bases. J gave up 6 bases and V 0 bases, and 0 bases lay outside the gene matches. This CDR3 contains 15 residues. The germline V gene has CDR1 MNHNS and CDR2 SASEGT. CDR3 nucleotides: TGTGCCAGCAGTGAAGCTAGCGGGGGGGCCGGGGAGCTGTTTTTT. This translates into CASSEASGGAGELFF.

The chain combines TRBV7-9 with TRBJ2-2; tentatively, D is TRBD2 (5 bases). The CDR3 totals 14 residues. Germline-derived CDR1 and CDR2 are SEHNR and FQNEAQ (reference sequence). Trimming left V 10 bases short and J 6 bases short, with 18 bases between. The CDR3 reads CATLDEVGAGELFF. CDR3 bases: TGTGCCACCCTGGACGAAGTCGGGGCCGGGGAGCTGTTTTTT.

This clonotype was seen at least ten times. The CDR3 DNA is TGTGCCAGCGGGACAGGGCGGGAGCAGTACTTC. Translating it yields CASGTGREQYF. The chain has TRBV27 and TRBJ2-7, with 9 bases lining up with TRBD1. The CDR3 length is 11 residues. The trim removed 8 bases at V and 7 bases at J, leaving 3 bases unmatched. The germline V gene encodes CDR1 MNHEY and CDR2 SMNVEV (reference sequence).